This T cell receptor (beta chain) was documented in a study of blood T cell repertoires in COVID-19. About the study: Some COVID-19 samples were acute and others convalescent; all came from the United States, Italy and Spain.

The Seattle patients, enrolled during active infection, were followed longitudinally. The germline V and J ends were trimmed by 11 bases and 5 bases, with 9 bases remaining between them. The CDR3 covers 11 residues. Germline V gene data show CDR1 as SEHNR and CDR2 as FQNEAQ (reference sequence). Per the original data handling: Estimation of nucleated cell counts was performed using reference gene primer amplification. Data came from immunoSEQ multiplex PCR; TCRdb stores just in-frame clones and leaves some out. V, J and clone size are those of that table, while D and trimming were read from the DNA. Among fewer than 300,000 clones, roughly 90% were seen once, and the ten largest hold about 2.2%.

The TCR comes from a woman in her 30s with COVID-19, enrolled during active disease. V gene TRBV7-9 combines with J gene TRBJ2-2; D remains unclear. Sample: peripheral blood. The CDR3 loop reads CAGHETGELFF. The CDR3 DNA reads TGTGCCGGCCACGAAACCGGGGAGCTGTTTTTT. The whole variable domain, filled in from reference TRBV7-9 and TRBJ2-2, reads DTGVSQNPRHKITKRGQNVTFRCDPISEHNRLYWYRQTLGQGPEFLTYFQNEAQLEKSRLLSDRFSAERPKGSFSTLEIQRTEQGDSAMYLCAGHETGELFFGEGSRLTVL.